This TCR beta chain was recorded in a study of blood T cells in healthy people across ages. Combining a sample-barcoded 5' primer with a J-beta primer mix, a second PCR ran for 7 to 11 cycles. Each CDR3 protein gets one entry after TCRdb re-called the 5' RACE reads with MiXCR. The sample records about 930,000 distinct CDR3 sequences, roughly 28% being singletons. General study results and limits: Long-lived donors had more naive CD4+ cells and higher diversity than aged donors.

V lost 7 bases and J lost 4; bases outside the gene matches: 6. This CDR3 comprises 14 residues. For this clonotype: Antigen: not known.

Around 10 milliliters was the volume of peripheral blood drawn from each donor. These same data were also listed under a study on T cells of mothers and their children. That publication notes: Versus unrelated pairs, overlap was slightly higher in related mother-child pairs, without reaching significance. No persistent microchimeric T cell clones were detected.

The sequence was collected from a middle-aged woman in good health. The chain carries TRBV12-3 or TRBV12-4 and TRBJ2-1, with 8 nucleotides matching TRBD1. The sample comprised blood. As DNA, the CDR3 is TGTGCCAGCACCCACAGGGGGGTTTACAATGAGCAGTTCTTC. Encoded protein: CASTHRGVYNEQFF.